The 20 T cell receptor beta chains in this list originate from one sample, sequenced in a study of molecular identifiers for immune sequencing clone quantification. From the PCR reads, TCRdb called clonotypes with MiXCR, one entry per CDR3 protein. The sample lists about 500,000 distinct CDR3 sequences; roughly 23% were seen once. Sequencing input: naive CD8+ T cells from blood, with Jurkat cell RNA spiked in. The subset here: FACS-sorted CD8+CD4-CCR7+CD45RA+ naive T cells. The receptors stem from a human donor in good health. Some libraries in this study had Jurkat cell RNA spiked in.

In this sample, this clonotype turned up many times. This rearrangement joins TRBV20-1 to TRBJ2-7; no definite D call. The V end was cut by 1 base, the J end by 1 base, with 11 bases between. The CDR3 sequence is 14 residues long. The germline gives CDR1 DFQATT, CDR2 SNEGSKA (reference sequence). The CDR3 DNA follows: TGCAGTGCTAGAGGGTATGTTGGATCCTACGAGCAGTACTTC. Protein sequence: CSARGYVGSYEQYF.

The chain uses TRBV19 and TRBJ1-5; 8 bases are shared with TRBD1. CDR1 and CDR2 from the germline V gene are LNHDA and SQIVND (reference sequence). V shed 6 bases and J 5 bases; nucleotides not matched to a gene: 9. The CDR3 length is 15 residues. The CDR3, as DNA: TGTGCCAGTAGGGTACAGGGGGGGGGGCATCAGCCCCAGCATTTT. It yields the protein CASRVQGGGHQPQHF.

The V call is TRBV2, the J call TRBJ2-5; 7 nucleotides agree with TRBD2. The CDR3 length is 15 residues. V was clipped by 5 bases and J by 1 base; unmatched bases: 7. Germline loops: CDR1 SNHLY, CDR2 FYNNEI. CDR3 sequence: CASSPIRGVQETQYF. CDR3 DNA: TGTGCCAGCAGTCCGATACGGGGGGTCCAAGAGACCCAGTACTTC. The variable domain in full, completed from reference TRBV2 and TRBJ2-5, reads EPEVTQTPSHQVTQMGQEVILRCVPISNHLYFYWYRQILGQKVEFLVSFYNNEISEKSEIFDDQFSVERPDGSNFTLKIRSTKLEDSAMYFCASSPIRGVQETQYFGPGTRLLVL.

In this sample, this clonotype turned up many times. The genes are TRBV5-1 and TRBJ1-1; no firm D call. The CDR3 is 12 amino acids. V lost 6 bases and J lost 7, with 13 bases in between. The germline V gene encodes CDR1 SGHRS and CDR2 YFSETQ. The CDR3 spells CASTLPSNEAFF. Here the CDR3 DNA reads TGCGCCAGCACGCTTCCCTCTAATGAAGCTTTCTTT.

The rearrangement joins TRBV11-2 to TRBJ1-2; no clear D gene. This CDR3 has 15 amino acids. V was pared by 1 base and J by 3 bases, with 12 bases between. Germline CDR1 reads SGHAT; CDR2 reads FQNNGV. The CDR3 DNA reads TGTGCCAGCAGCTTAGGAGGCTTTGGTTACTATGGCTACACCTTC. It codes for CASSLGGFGYYGYTF.

Turning to this clonotype: A single base separates this from a much larger clone, so it may be a read error. J is TRBJ1-1 and V is TRBV14; D may be TRBD1 (6 bases). The CDR3 loop spans 15 amino acids. CDR1 and CDR2 (germline): SGHDN, FVKESK. CDR3: CASSQAQTGRSEALF. CDR3 coding DNA: TGTGCCAGCAGCCAAGCCCAGACAGGCAGAAGTGAAGCTCTCTTT.

Comments on this clonotype: Its ends do not fully match the called genes, so a read error is possible. The chain combines TRBV2 with TRBJ2-7; D may match TRBD1 or TRBD2 (5 bases each). In germline, CDR1 is SNHLY, CDR2 FYNNEI. The CDR3 consists of 14 residues. The CDR3 region is CACSPGTITYEQYF. Written as DNA, the CDR3 is TGTGCCTGCAGTCCCGGGACGATTACCTACGAGCAGTACTTC.

This clonotype was observed a few times. V is TRBV18 and J is TRBJ2-5; D call uncertain. The CDR3 loop spans 13 amino acids. The V gene's germline CDR1 is KGHSH and CDR2 LQKENI. V lost 1 base, J lost 5 bases, and 8 bases lay in between. The CDR3 protein is CASSPLTGETQYF. In DNA, the CDR3 is TGTGCCAGCTCACCACTAACTGGCGAGACCCAGTACTTC.

Only one count was recorded for this clonotype. A much larger clone sits a single nucleotide away, making a read error possible. The V call is TRBV28, the J call TRBJ2-7; 9 positions agree with TRBD2. With 5 bases clipped from V and 0 bases from J, the junction kept 17 bases outside the gene matches. This CDR3 comprises 19 residues. Germline CDR1 MDHEN, CDR2 SYDVKM. The CDR3 coding sequence is TGTGCCAGCAGTCCGGGGACTTGCGGGGGGGCAAGGGTCTCCTACGAGCAGTACTTC. Protein product: CASSPGTCGGARVSYEQYF.

The rearrangement links TRBV27 to TRBJ2-2; D may be TRBD1 (6 bases). Trimming shortened V by 2 bases and J by 6 bases, and 13 bases separated the two germline ends. Germline loops: CDR1 MNHEY, CDR2 SMNVEV (reference sequence). CDR3 size: 15 residues. The CDR3 loop reads CASSLGSGEPGELFF. The CDR3 DNA follows: TGTGCCAGCAGTTTAGGCTCAGGGGAACCCGGGGAGCTGTTTTTT.

This clonotype showed up just a few times. The gene calls are TRBV11-2 and TRBJ2-1; D might be TRBD1 (5 bases). Germline values: CDR1 SGHAT, CDR2 FQNNGV. This CDR3 comprises 15 residues. Between the trimmed V and J ends, which lost 3 bases and 3 bases, there was a span of 12 bases. The CDR3: CASSFDRRNYNEQFF. CDR3 bases: TGTGCCAGCAGCTTCGACAGAAGAAACTACAATGAGCAGTTCTTC.

Only a few counts were recorded for this clonotype. J is TRBJ1-6 and V is TRBV6-6, with 7 bases lining up with TRBD1. The CDR3 covers 12 residues. Germline V CDR1 and CDR2: MNHNY, SVGAGI (reference sequence). V gave up 8 bases and J gave up 7 bases; unmatched junction bases: 2. The CDR3 is CASLTGNSPLHF. Written as DNA, the CDR3 is TGTGCCAGCTTGACAGGGAATTCACCCCTCCACTTT.

This clonotype was counted at least ten times. The DNA for the CDR3 is TGTGCCAGCAGAGATCTGGCAGGGCTGAAATTTTCCACAGATACGCAGTATTTT. Protein: CASRDLAGLKFSTDTQYF. This chain connects TRBV27 to TRBJ2-3, with a weak D call TRBD1 (5 bases). The CDR3 covers 18 residues. Germline CDR1 is MNHEY and CDR2 is SMNVEV (reference sequence). The V and J ends lost 6 bases and 2 bases respectively, with 24 bases between them.

The table lists this clonotype with many counts. This chain uses TRBV27 with TRBJ2-4, with 7 bases identical to TRBD1. The CDR3 consists of 12 residues. The V gene end was trimmed by 6 bases and the J gene end by 7 bases; junction bases not matched to a gene: 3. Per the germline V gene, CDR1 is MNHEY and CDR2 is SMNVEV (reference sequence). CDR3 residues: CASSGQANIQYF. CDR3 nucleotide sequence: TGTGCCAGCAGCGGACAGGCCAACATTCAGTACTTC.

This clonotype was recorded a few times. The gene calls are TRBV12-3 or TRBV12-4 and TRBJ2-7; TRBD1 aligns across 7 bases. The CDR3 has 15 amino acids. Trimming cost V 6 bases and J 4 bases; bases outside gene matches: 12. The CDR3 here is CASSPQGDPFYEQYF. CDR3 nucleotides: TGTGCCAGCAGCCCCCAGGGGGACCCCTTTTACGAGCAGTACTTC.

The chain links TRBV11-1 to TRBJ2-1, with D possibly TRBD2 on 6 matching bases. This CDR3 has 16 amino acids. CDR1 is SGHAT and CDR2 is FQDESV in the germline V gene (reference sequence). Trimming removed 4 bases from V and 0 bases from J, with 13 bases in between. CDR3 residues: CASSWDSGLSYNEQFF. In nucleotides, the CDR3 is TGTGCCAGCAGCTGGGATAGCGGCCTCTCCTACAATGAGCAGTTCTTC.

Many counts were recorded for this clonotype. The V call is TRBV15, the J call TRBJ1-5; a possible D gene is TRBD1 (5 bases). CDR3 size: 13 residues. Per the germline V gene, CDR1 is LNHNV and CDR2 is YYDKDF (reference sequence). V was cut by 8 bases and J by 6 bases, with 14 bases left in between. CDR3 loop: CATDAAGGQPQHF. The CDR3 DNA reads as TGTGCCACCGATGCGGCGGGGGGTCAGCCCCAGCATTTT.

The genes are TRBV3-1 and TRBJ1-1; D is unclear. Germline-derived CDR1 and CDR2 are LGHDT and YNNKEL (reference sequence). CDR3 length: 14 amino acids. V lost 0 bases and J 0 bases, leaving 5 bases between the germline ends. In DNA form, the CDR3 reads TGTGCCAGCAGCCAAGACACTTTGAACACTGAAGCTTTCTTT. It codes for CASSQDTLNTEAFF. Full variable domain (missing parts from reference TRBV3-1 and TRBJ1-1): DTAVSQTPKYLVTQMGNDKSIKCEQNLGHDTMYWYKQDSKKFLKIMFSYNNKELIINETVPNRFSPKSPDKAHLNLHINSLELGDSAVYFCASSQDTLNTEAFFGQGTRLTVV.

This clonotype was counted only a few times. Its ends do not fully match the called genes, so a read error is possible. The rearrangement uses TRBV12-5 and TRBJ1-5, with 7 bases identical to TRBD1. CDR1 is LGHNT and CDR2 is FRNRAP in the germline V gene. This CDR3 is 18 amino acids long. CDR3 bases: TGTACTAGTGGTTTGGTCCTCGGACAGGTCCTAAGCAATCAGCCCCAGCATTTT. Its protein is CTSGLVLGQVLSNQPQHF.

A remark on this clonotype: A much larger clone is a single base away; this may be a read error. This chain uses TRBV7-2 with TRBJ2-5; D is ambiguous. V lost 6 bases, J lost 0 bases, and 23 bases lay in between. The CDR3 consists of 18 residues. Germline loops: CDR1 SGHTA, CDR2 FQGNSA. For the CDR3, the DNA is TGTGCCAGCAGTCGCGTTGATACATACTCCAATGACCAAGAGACCCAGTACTTC. Translation: CASSRVDTYSNDQETQYF.